The 6 T cell receptor beta chains in this list originate from one sample, sequenced in a study of T-cell reconstitution after alpha-beta-depleted transplantation in children. It was with unique molecular identifiers that the TCRbeta library was prepared. TCRdb called the PCR reads again in MiXCR, with one record for every CDR3 protein. Of fewer than 750,000 distinct CDR3 sequences listed, roughly 30% are singletons. The source material was PBMCs, sampled before TCRalphabeta/CD19-depleted stem cell transplant. These receptors were obtained from a boy in the first two years of life with Wiskott-Aldrich syndrome, due to receive a stem cell transplant.

This clonotype was observed a few times. This chain joins TRBV5-1 and TRBJ2-1, with a possible D match to TRBD2 (6 bases). V was pared by 6 bases and J by 6 bases, with 16 bases between. There are 14 residues in the CDR3. Germline values: CDR1 SGHRS, CDR2 YFSETQ. The CDR3 coding sequence is TGCGCCAGCAACAAGGAGGGCCGGCTCAATGAGCAGTTCTTC. Protein: CASNKEGRLNEQFF. The whole variable domain, filled in from reference TRBV5-1 and TRBJ2-1, reads KAGVTQTPRYLIKTRGQQVTLSCSPISGHRSVSWYQQTPGQGLQFLFEYFSETQRNKGNFPGRFSGRQFSNSRSEMNVSTLELGDSALYLCASNKEGRLNEQFFGPGTRLTVL.

The genes are TRBV4-1 and TRBJ2-1, with 7 bases identical to TRBD2. This CDR3 comprises 16 residues. After removal of 0 bases from V and 8 bases from J, the junction contained 10 bases not matched to a gene. Germline CDR1 reads MGHRA; CDR2 reads YSYEKL. CDR3 sequence (DNA): TGCGCCAGCAGCCAAGATAACGGGAGGATCTCGGATGAGCAGTTCTTC. Translated: CASSQDNGRISDEQFF.

This clonotype came up a few times. The chain is built from TRBV20-1 and TRBJ2-7; TRBD2 might be the D (6 bases). The CDR3 runs 16 residues. The germline gives CDR1 DFQATT, CDR2 SNEGSKA (reference sequence). V lost 0 bases to trimming and J lost 2 bases, with 17 bases between them. CDR3 in DNA: TGCAGTGCTAGAGATGGGGCGGGGCCGGTCCCCTACGAGCAGTACTTC. Amino acids: CSARDGAGPVPYEQYF.

The rearrangement joins TRBV5-1 to TRBJ2-1; D gene uncertain. Germline-derived CDR1 and CDR2 are SGHRS and YFSETQ. The CDR3 consists of 13 residues. V lost 4 bases and J lost 8, with 13 bases in between. The CDR3 spells CASSPGWNHEQFF. The CDR3 DNA reads TGCGCCAGCAGCCCCGGGTGGAACCATGAGCAGTTCTTC.

A few counts support this clonotype. The chain couples TRBV9 to TRBJ2-2, with D unresolved. The V gene lost 0 bases and the J gene lost 5 bases, with 5 bases spanning the gap. The germline V gene has CDR1 SGDLS and CDR2 YYNGEE. This CDR3 is built from 13 residues. CDR3 loop: CASSVARTGELFF. CDR3 nucleotides: TGTGCCAGCAGCGTAGCTCGGACCGGGGAGCTGTTTTTT.

J is TRBJ2-7 and V is TRBV5-1, with 13 nucleotides matching TRBD2. This CDR3 is built from 18 residues. Per the germline V gene, CDR1 is SGHRS and CDR2 is YFSETQ. The V gene end was trimmed by 1 base and the J gene end by 0 bases; junction bases not matched to a gene: 7. CDR3 in DNA: TGCGCCAGCAGCTTGTTCGGCGGACTAGCGGGAGCCTCCTACGAGCAGTACTTC. This encodes CASSLFGGLAGASYEQYF.